Below are 12 T cell receptor beta chains sequenced from a single sample in a study of CD8 T cells in ankylosing spondylitis. TCRdb fed the 5' RACE reads into MiXCR, producing one record per CDR3 protein. The table has 290,000 or so distinct CDR3 sequences, less than 25% seen once. Material: blood, either unsorted or a sorted T cell fraction (not recorded which). Receptors were obtained from a female donor with ankylosing spondylitis or in good health (not recorded which).

This clonotype was counted only a few times. The chain recombines TRBV7-6 with TRBJ2-2, with 7 positions matching TRBD1. This CDR3 comprises 16 residues. V lost 5 bases and J lost 4; bases outside the gene matches: 10. CDR1 is SGHVS and CDR2 is FNYEAQ in the germline V gene. Here the CDR3 DNA reads TGTGCCAGCAGCCCCACCGGAGACAGGGTCACCGGGGAGCTGTTTTTT. It specifies CASSPTGDRVTGELFF.

V gene TRBV29-1 combines with J gene TRBJ2-5, with unresolved D. V was pared by 5 bases and J by 5 bases, with 9 bases between. Germline V gene sequence: CDR1 SQVTM, CDR2 ANQGSEA. The CDR3 has 11 amino acids. CDR3 nucleotides: TGCAGCGTTTCAGGTCCGGAGACCCAGTACTTC. Encoded protein: CSVSGPETQYF. Full variable domain (remainder filled in from reference TRBV29-1 and TRBJ2-5): SAVISQKPSRDICQRGTSLTIQCQVDSQVTMMFWYRQQPGQSLTLIATANQGSEATYESGFVIDKFPISRPNLTFSTLTVSNMSPEDSSIYLCSVSGPETQYFGPGTRLLVL.

The J gene is TRBJ1-4, the V gene TRBV2; a weak D match, TRBD1 (6 bases). CDR1 is SNHLY and CDR2 is FYNNEI in the germline V gene. The V gene lost 6 bases and the J gene lost 3 bases, with 17 bases spanning the gap. CDR3 length: 16 residues. For the CDR3, the DNA is TGTGCCAGCAGGACCGACCTTCGGGGGCCTAATGAAAAACTGTTTTTT. Translated: CASRTDLRGPNEKLFF.

This clonotype was detected only a few times. The chain employs TRBV7-2 and TRBJ2-1; 10 bases are shared with TRBD2. V gave up 5 bases and J gave up 11 bases; unmatched junction bases: 12. This CDR3 has 15 amino acids. The germline gives CDR1 SGHTA, CDR2 FQGNSA. The CDR3 here is CASSQTSGRGVKQFF. CDR3 DNA sequence: TGTGCCAGCAGCCAGACTAGCGGGCGCGGGGTTAAGCAGTTCTTC.

Here the CDR3 reads CAISDLSTGELFF. The CDR3 DNA reads as TGTGCCATCTCGGACCTAAGCACCGGGGAGCTGTTTTTT. V is TRBV2 and J is TRBJ2-2; D gene unclear. Looked up from germline, CDR1 is SNHLY and CDR2 is FYNNEI. Trimming cost V 10 bases and J 4 bases, with 13 bases left between them. This CDR3 has 13 amino acids.

There are many counts of this clonotype. This chain joins TRBV7-2 and TRBJ1-5; D is perhaps TRBD1 (5 bases). The CDR3 extends over 14 amino acids. CDR1 is SGHTA, CDR2 FQGNSA, per germline. V dropped 4 bases and J dropped 5 bases, with 12 bases sitting between them. CDR3 in amino acids: CASSYTGPDQPQHF. CDR3 in DNA: TGTGCCAGCAGCTACACGGGGCCCGATCAGCCCCAGCATTTT.

The rearrangement links TRBV7-8 to TRBJ1-5; 7 nucleotides line up with TRBD1. V was pared by 4 bases and J by 7 bases, with 4 bases of the junction left unmatched. The CDR3 is made up of 13 amino acids. Germline CDR1 SGHVS, CDR2 FQNEAQ. The DNA of the CDR3 is TGTGCCAGCAGCTATACAGGGGACCAGCCCCAGCATTTT. It encodes CASSYTGDQPQHF.

By share, this clonotype counts as large. The gene calls are TRBV5-1 and TRBJ2-1; 8 bases align to TRBD1. This CDR3 spans 15 amino acids. J lost 6 bases, V lost 0 bases, and 5 bases had no gene match. The germline V gene encodes CDR1 SGHRS and CDR2 YFSETQ. The CDR3 DNA reads TGCGCCAGCAGCTTGGGAGGACAGGGAAGCAATGAGCAGTTCTTC. Translated: CASSLGGQGSNEQFF.

V is TRBV4-3 and J is TRBJ2-5, with TRBD2 matching over 10 bases. The CDR3 consists of 17 residues. J lost 1 base, V lost 0 bases, and 5 bases had no gene match. Looked up from germline, CDR1 is LGHNA and CDR2 is YSLEER. The CDR3 region is CASSQDLAGEGQETQYF. The CDR3 bases are TGCGCCAGCAGCCAAGATCTAGCGGGAGAGGGCCAAGAGACCCAGTACTTC.

This clonotype was counted a few times. The genes are TRBV7-8 and TRBJ2-3, with 10 bases that match TRBD2. Germline CDR1 is SGHVS and CDR2 is FQNEAQ. The CDR3 length is 17 residues. V was clipped by 2 bases and J by 5 bases; unmatched bases: 10. Here the CDR3 reads CASSLPLRASGGDTQYF. In nucleotides, the CDR3 is TGTGCCAGCAGCTTACCCCTTAGGGCTAGCGGGGGAGATACGCAGTATTTT.

The genes are TRBV5-4 and TRBJ1-1; 7 positions agree with TRBD1. The V gene end was trimmed by 2 bases and the J gene end by 8 bases; junction bases not matched to a gene: 9. CDR3 size: 14 residues. Germline CDR1 reads SGHNT; CDR2 reads YYREEE (reference sequence). The CDR3 coding sequence is TGTGCCAGCAGCTTAGACAGGGAGTGGGAGGAAGCTTTCTTT. It translates to CASSLDREWEEAFF.

The chain has TRBV29-1 and TRBJ1-3; D gene ambiguous. Per germline, CDR1 SQVTM and CDR2 ANQGSEA. The CDR3 contains 13 residues. The V and J ends lost 4 bases and 0 bases respectively, with 7 bases between them. DNA for the CDR3: TGCAGCGTTGCCACCAGCTCTGGAAACACCATATATTTT. Encoded protein: CSVATSSGNTIYF.